A single sample is the source of the 3 T cell receptor beta chains below, sequenced in a study of cytomegalovirus exposure and HLA in healthy donors (dated by TCRdb to about 2017). Library preparation employed the immunoSEQ multiplex PCR assay. A mixture of 60 forward primers for TCR Vbeta segments and 13 reverse primers for TCR Jbeta segments was used in the multiplex PCR. The clones in this table, taken by TCRdb from immuneACCESS, are in-frame only. Not every clone is retained; where verified, under half of the shortfall comes from an unresolved V gene, and the cause of the rest is unknown. For this sample the table gives about 90,000 clones, of which 65% to 75% were detected only once. Around 24% of the sample is held by the ten biggest clonotypes. Sequencing was done on a sample of PBMCs. These receptors were obtained from a man between 25 and 39 years old in good health and CMV-seropositive.

The V call is TRBV7-9, the J call TRBJ1-1; 7 bases align to TRBD1. V shed 5 bases and J 0 bases; nucleotides not matched to a gene: 12. This CDR3 has 17 amino acids. CDR1 is SEHNR, CDR2 FQNEAQ, per germline (reference sequence). The CDR3 nucleotides read TGTGCCAGCAGCGAGGGGGCAGGAGGGAGAATGAACACTGAAGCTTTCTTT. It codes for CASSEGAGGRMNTEAFF.

The genes are TRBV23-1 and TRBJ1-5; 7 positions agree with TRBD1. TRBV23-1 is an ORF, and what it does is uncertain. The CDR3 extends over 16 amino acids. V shed 3 bases, J shed 0 bases, and the junction held 5 bases outside the gene matches. The CDR3 DNA sequence: TGCGCCAGCAGTCACCCGGGACAGTTTAGCAATCAGCCCCAGCATTTT. Protein product: CASSHPGQFSNQPQHF.

The rearrangement links TRBV29-1 to TRBJ1-1; 7 nucleotides match TRBD1. Germline V lookup: CDR1 SQVTM, CDR2 ANQGSEA. The CDR3 has 14 residues. The trim removed 5 bases at V and 0 bases at J, leaving 6 bases unmatched. Here the CDR3 reads CSVLSRGMNTEAFF. Here the CDR3 DNA reads TGCAGCGTTTTATCCAGGGGGATGAACACTGAAGCTTTCTTT.